This T cell receptor beta chain was captured by sequencing in a study of blood T cell repertoires in COVID-19. Study-level background: Acute-phase and convalescent COVID-19 samples originated in the United States, Italy and Spain. T cells, B-cell-depleted T cells, or PBMCs provided the cDNA or gDNA that served as material.

CDR1 is GTSNPN and CDR2 is SVGIG in the germline V gene (reference sequence). The CDR3 covers 15 residues. J lost 4 bases, V lost 1 base, and 5 bases had no gene match. In the source study's methods: Reference gene primer amplification gave nucleated cell count estimates. The assay was immunoSEQ multiplex PCR, and TCRdb's table has in-frame clones only and misses some. The D gene and trimming were derived from the DNA, and the V and J assignments and clone size from that table. The sample holds about 68,000 clones, about 86% seen once. Sequences were obtained from peripheral blood. This TCR was sampled from a woman in her fifties or sixties with acute or convalescent COVID-19. This chain links TRBV30 with TRBJ1-5; 9 nucleotides match TRBD1. CDR3 amino acids: CAWSAMGQGNQPQHF. In DNA form, the CDR3 reads TGTGCCTGGAGTGCGATGGGACAGGGAAATCAGCCCCAGCATTTT.